The sequence of this T cell receptor (beta chain) was determined in a study of cytomegalovirus exposure and HLA in healthy donors. For the study at large: About 77 million unique TCRs from HLA-typed donors made up an early data release. Assignment to the Caucasian-associated ancestry cluster applied to approximately 79% of the approximately 400 genotyped donors.

Study-level findings and limits: There were a few CMV-associated chains whose specificity for CMV antigens was confirmed in vitro. Presence/absence analyses treated sequencing depth as roughly uniform across donors.

This clone was detected only a few times. Its specificity is not known. The primer mix had 60 Vbeta and 13 Jbeta primers. Profiling relied on immunoSEQ multiplex PCR, and the TCRdb table lists in-frame clones only, not all of them. The top ten hold approximately 3% of the sample, which has some 65,000 clones, around 62% seen once. V was clipped by 4 bases and J by 1 base; unmatched bases: 3. The CDR3 is made up of 17 amino acids. The germline V gene encodes CDR1 MGHRA and CDR2 YSYEKL. The TCR sequence derives from a man aged 25 to 45 in good health and CMV-seronegative. This chain links TRBV4-1 with TRBJ1-6, with 11 bases lining up with TRBD1. Input material: PBMCs. CDR3 residues: CASSLRDRGSYNSPLHF. CDR3 nucleotide sequence: TGCGCCAGCAGCCTCCGGGACAGGGGGTCCTATAATTCACCCCTCCACTTT.